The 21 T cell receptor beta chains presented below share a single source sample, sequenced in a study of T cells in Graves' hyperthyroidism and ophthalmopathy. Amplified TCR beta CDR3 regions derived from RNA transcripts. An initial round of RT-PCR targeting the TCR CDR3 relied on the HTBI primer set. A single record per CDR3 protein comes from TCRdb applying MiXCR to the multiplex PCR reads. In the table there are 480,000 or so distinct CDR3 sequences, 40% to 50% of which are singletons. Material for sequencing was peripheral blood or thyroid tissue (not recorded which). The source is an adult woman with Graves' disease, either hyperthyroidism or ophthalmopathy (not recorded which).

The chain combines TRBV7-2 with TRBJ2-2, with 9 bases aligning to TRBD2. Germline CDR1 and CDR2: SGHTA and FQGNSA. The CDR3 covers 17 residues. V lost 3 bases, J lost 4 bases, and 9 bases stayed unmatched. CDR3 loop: CASSLGLAGYSTGELFF. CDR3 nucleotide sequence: TGTGCCAGCAGCTTGGGGCTAGCGGGGTATTCCACCGGGGAGCTGTTTTTT.

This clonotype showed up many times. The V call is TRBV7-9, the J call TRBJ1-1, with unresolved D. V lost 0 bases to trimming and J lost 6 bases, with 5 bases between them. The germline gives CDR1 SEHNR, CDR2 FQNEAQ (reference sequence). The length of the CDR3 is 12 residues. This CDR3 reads CASSLARAEAFF. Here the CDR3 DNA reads TGTGCCAGCAGCTTAGCGCGGGCTGAAGCTTTCTTT.

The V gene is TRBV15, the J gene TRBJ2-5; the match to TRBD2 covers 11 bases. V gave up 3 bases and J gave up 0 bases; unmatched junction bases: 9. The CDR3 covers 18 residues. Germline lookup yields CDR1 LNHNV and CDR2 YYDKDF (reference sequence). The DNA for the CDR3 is TGTGCCACCAGCAGGAGTAGCGGGGGGGCTTCGTACCAAGAGACCCAGTACTTC. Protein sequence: CATSRSSGGASYQETQYF.

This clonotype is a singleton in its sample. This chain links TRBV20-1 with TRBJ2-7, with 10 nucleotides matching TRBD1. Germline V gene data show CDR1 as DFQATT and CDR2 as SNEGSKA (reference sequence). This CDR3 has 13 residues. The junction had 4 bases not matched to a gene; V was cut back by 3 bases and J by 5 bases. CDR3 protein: CSASRDRGHEQYF. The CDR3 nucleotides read TGCAGTGCTAGTCGGGACAGGGGACACGAGCAGTACTTC.

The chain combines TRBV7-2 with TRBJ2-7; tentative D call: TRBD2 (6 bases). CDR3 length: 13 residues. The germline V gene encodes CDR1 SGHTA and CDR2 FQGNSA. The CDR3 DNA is TGTGCTAGGCCGGGACTGAGCTCCTACGAGCAGTACTTC. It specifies CARPGLSSYEQYF.

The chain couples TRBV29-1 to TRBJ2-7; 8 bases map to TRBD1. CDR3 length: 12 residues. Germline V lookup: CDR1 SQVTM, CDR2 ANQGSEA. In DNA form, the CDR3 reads TGCAGTTTGACAGGGGCCCTGGGGGGGCAGTACTTC. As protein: CSLTGALGGQYF.

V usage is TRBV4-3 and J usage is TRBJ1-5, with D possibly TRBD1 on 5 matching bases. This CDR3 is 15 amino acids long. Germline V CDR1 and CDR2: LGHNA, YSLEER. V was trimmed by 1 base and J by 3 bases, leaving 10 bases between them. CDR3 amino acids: CASSQVGPVNQPQHF. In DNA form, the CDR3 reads TGCGCCAGCAGCCAAGTGGGACCGGTCAATCAGCCCCAGCATTTT.

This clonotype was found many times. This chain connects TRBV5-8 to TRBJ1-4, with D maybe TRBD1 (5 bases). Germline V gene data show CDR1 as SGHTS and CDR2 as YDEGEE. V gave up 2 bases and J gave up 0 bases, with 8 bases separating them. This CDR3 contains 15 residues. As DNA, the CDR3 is TGTGCCAGCAGCTTAAGAGGGGCAACTAATGAAAAACTGTTTTTT. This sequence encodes CASSLRGATNEKLFF.

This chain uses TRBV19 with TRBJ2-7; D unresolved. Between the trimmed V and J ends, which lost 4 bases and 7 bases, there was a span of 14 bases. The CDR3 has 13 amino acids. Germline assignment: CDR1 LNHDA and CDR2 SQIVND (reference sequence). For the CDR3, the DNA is TGTGCCAGTAGTAGCGCGGCAGGCGGAGAGCAGTACTTC. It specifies CASSSAAGGEQYF.

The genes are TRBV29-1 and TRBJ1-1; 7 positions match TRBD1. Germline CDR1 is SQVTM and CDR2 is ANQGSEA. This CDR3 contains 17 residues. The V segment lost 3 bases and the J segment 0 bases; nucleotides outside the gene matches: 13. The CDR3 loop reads CSVDERGQTIMNTEAFF. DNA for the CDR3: TGCAGCGTTGATGAGAGGGGACAGACTATTATGAACACTGAAGCTTTCTTT.

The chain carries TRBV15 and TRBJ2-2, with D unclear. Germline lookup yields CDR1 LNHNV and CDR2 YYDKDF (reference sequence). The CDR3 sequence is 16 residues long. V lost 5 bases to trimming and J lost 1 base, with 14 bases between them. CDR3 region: CATSVTRTVNTGELFF. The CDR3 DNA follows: TGTGCCACCAGCGTAACCAGAACCGTGAACACCGGGGAGCTGTTTTTT.

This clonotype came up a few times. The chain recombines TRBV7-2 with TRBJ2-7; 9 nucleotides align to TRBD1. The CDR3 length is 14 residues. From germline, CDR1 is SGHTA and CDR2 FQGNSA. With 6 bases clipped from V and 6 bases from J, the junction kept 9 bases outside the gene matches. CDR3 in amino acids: CASRRGTGQAEQYF. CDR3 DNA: TGTGCCAGCAGGCGGGGGACAGGGCAGGCCGAGCAGTACTTC. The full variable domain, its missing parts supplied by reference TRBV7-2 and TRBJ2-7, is GAGVSQSPSNKVTEKGKDVELRCDPISGHTALYWYRQSLGQGLEFLIYFQGNSAPDKSGLPSDRFSAERTGGSVSTLTIQRTQQEDSAVYLCASRRGTGQAEQYFGPGTRLTVT.

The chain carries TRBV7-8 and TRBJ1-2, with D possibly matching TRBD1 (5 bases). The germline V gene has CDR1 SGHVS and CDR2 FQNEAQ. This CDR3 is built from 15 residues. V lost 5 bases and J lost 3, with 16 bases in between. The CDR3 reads CASSPGGGSDYGYTF. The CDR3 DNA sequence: TGTGCCAGCAGCCCCGGGGGGGGGAGTGACTATGGCTACACCTTC.

CDR3 amino acids: CASSPLSGSWNTGELFF. CDR3 in DNA: TGTGCCAGCTCACCATTAAGCGGGAGCTGGAACACCGGGGAGCTGTTTTTT. V gene TRBV7-2 combines with J gene TRBJ2-2; TRBD2 agrees at 8 bases. The germline V gene encodes CDR1 SGHTA and CDR2 FQGNSA. The V gene end was trimmed by 8 bases and the J gene end by 1 base; junction bases not matched to a gene: 12. The CDR3 consists of 17 residues.

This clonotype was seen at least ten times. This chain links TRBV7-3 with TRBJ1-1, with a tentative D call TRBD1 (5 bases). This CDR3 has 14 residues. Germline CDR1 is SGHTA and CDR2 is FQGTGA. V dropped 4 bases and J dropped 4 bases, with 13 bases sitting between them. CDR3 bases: TGTGCCAGCAGCTCGGACGGCCAGGGCACTGAAGCTTTCTTT. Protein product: CASSSDGQGTEAFF. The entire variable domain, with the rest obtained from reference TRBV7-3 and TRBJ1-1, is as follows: GAGVSQTPSNKVTEKGKYVELRCDPISGHTALYWYRQSLGQGPEFLIYFQGTGAADDSGLPNDRFFAVRPEGSVSTLKIQRTERGDSAVYLCASSSDGQGTEAFFGQGTRLTVV.

CDR3 nucleotide sequence: TGTGCCAGTAGTCCCCACGGGACTAGCTCCGGGGAGCTGTTTTTT. It codes for CASSPHGTSSGELFF. The V call is TRBV19, the J call TRBJ2-2, with TRBD2 identical over 9 bases. The CDR3 loop spans 15 amino acids. J gave up 6 bases and V 5 bases, and 7 bases lay outside the gene matches. Germline-derived CDR1 and CDR2 are LNHDA and SQIVND (reference sequence).

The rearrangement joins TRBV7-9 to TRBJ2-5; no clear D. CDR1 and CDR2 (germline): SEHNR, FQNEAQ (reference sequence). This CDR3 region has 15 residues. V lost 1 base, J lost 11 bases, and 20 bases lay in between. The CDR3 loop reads CASSLVTVSYNEQYF. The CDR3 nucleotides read TGTGCCAGCAGCTTAGTGACCGTCTCCTACAATGAGCAGTACTTC.

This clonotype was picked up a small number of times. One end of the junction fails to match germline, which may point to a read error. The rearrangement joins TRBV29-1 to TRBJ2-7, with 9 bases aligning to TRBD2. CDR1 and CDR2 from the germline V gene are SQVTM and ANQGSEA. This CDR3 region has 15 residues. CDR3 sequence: CASSLEREVSYEQYF. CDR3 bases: TGTGCCAGCAGTTTAGAGCGGGAGGTCTCCTACGAGCAGTACTTC.

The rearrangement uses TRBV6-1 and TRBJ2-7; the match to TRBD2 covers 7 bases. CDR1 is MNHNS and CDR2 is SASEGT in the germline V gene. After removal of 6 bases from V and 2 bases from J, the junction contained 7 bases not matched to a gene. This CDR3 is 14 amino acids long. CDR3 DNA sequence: TGTGCCAGCAGATCTAGCGGATCTCCCTACGAGCAGTACTTC. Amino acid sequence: CASRSSGSPYEQYF.

CDR3 protein: CASSSTSLGSPLHF. The CDR3 nucleotides are TGTGCCAGCAGCTCCACCTCCCTGGGATCACCCCTCCACTTT. The V gene is TRBV7-2, the J gene TRBJ1-6; D remains ambiguous. Looked up from germline, CDR1 is SGHTA and CDR2 is FQGNSA. Trimming left V 4 bases short and J 10 bases short, with 14 bases between. The CDR3 has 14 residues. The variable domain in full, with the rest retrieved from reference TRBV7-2 and TRBJ1-6, is GAGVSQSPSNKVTEKGKDVELRCDPISGHTALYWYRQSLGQGLEFLIYFQGNSAPDKSGLPSDRFSAERTGGSVSTLTIQRTQQEDSAVYLCASSSTSLGSPLHFGNGTRLTVT.

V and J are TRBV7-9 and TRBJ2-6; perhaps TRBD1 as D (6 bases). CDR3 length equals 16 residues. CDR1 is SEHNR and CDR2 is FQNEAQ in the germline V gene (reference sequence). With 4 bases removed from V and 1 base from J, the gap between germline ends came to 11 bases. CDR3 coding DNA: TGTGCCAGCAGCTACCCTAGGGGGTCTGGGGCCAACGTCCTGACTTTC. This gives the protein CASSYPRGSGANVLTF.